The 22 T cell receptor beta chains below all came from one sample that was sequenced in a study of Graves' ophthalmopathy and Graves' hyperthyroidism. Amplification from RNA transcripts yielded the TCR beta CDR3 regions. In the first round, RT-PCR was carried out with HTBI primers, and a multiplex PCR formed the second round. TCRdb reprocessed the multiplex PCR reads with MiXCR, giving one entry per CDR3 protein. The sample lists 300,000 to 400,000 distinct CDR3 sequences; 15% to 20% were seen once. The sequenced sample was peripheral blood. The receptors come from an adult man with Graves' ophthalmopathy.

At least ten counts were recorded for this clonotype. This rearrangement joins TRBV6-1 to TRBJ2-5, with D perhaps given as TRBD1 or TRBD2 (5 bases each). Germline V gene lookup returns CDR1 MNHNS and CDR2 SASEGT. Trimming removed 6 bases at V and 0 bases at J, with 8 bases between. The CDR3 is 13 residues long. CDR3 coding DNA: TGTGCCAGCAGGGGGGTGAACCAAGAGACCCAGTACTTC. Translating it yields CASRGVNQETQYF.

As concerns this clonotype: One end of the junction does not line up with germline, which may come from a read error. The chain combines TRBV30 with TRBJ1-2, with a possible D match to TRBD1 (5 bases). This CDR3 spans 12 amino acids. Germline assignment: CDR1 GTSNPN and CDR2 SVGIG (reference sequence). The CDR3 bases are TGTGCCTGGGCACAGGTCCCGTTCGGCTACAACTTC. Amino acid sequence: CAWAQVPFGYNF.

This clonotype was detected ten times or more. The chain couples TRBV7-2 to TRBJ1-2; perhaps TRBD1 as D (5 bases). CDR1 is SGHTA and CDR2 is FQGNSA in the germline V gene. The length of the CDR3 is 13 residues. The V and J ends lost 5 bases and 5 bases respectively, with 12 bases between them. The CDR3 is CASSAGTPYGYTF. The DNA of the CDR3 is TGTGCCAGCAGCGCCGGGACCCCTTATGGCTACACCTTC.

The chain has TRBV3-1 and TRBJ1-1; 7 nucleotides agree with TRBD1. V was clipped by 4 bases and J by 3 bases; unmatched bases: 5. The CDR3 loop spans 14 amino acids. From germline, CDR1 is LGHDT and CDR2 YNNKEL (reference sequence). The CDR3, as DNA: TGTGCCAGCAGCCGGGGGGACAGCCACACTGAAGCTTTCTTT. Translation: CASSRGDSHTEAFF.

This clonotype was picked up many times. The V call is TRBV20-1, the J call TRBJ1-1; D call uncertain. Germline CDR1 reads DFQATT; CDR2 reads SNEGSKA (reference sequence). The CDR3 is made up of 14 amino acids. With 0 bases removed from V and 3 bases from J, the gap between germline ends came to 11 bases. The CDR3, as DNA: TGCAGTGCTAGAGAAGGAGGGAGTGACACTGAAGCTTTCTTT. Translating it yields CSAREGGSDTEAFF.

At least ten counts were recorded for this clonotype. The chain uses TRBV4-3 and TRBJ2-5; no firm D call. Trimming removed 0 bases from V and 3 bases from J, with 14 bases in between. Looked up from germline, CDR1 is LGHNA and CDR2 is YSLEER. The CDR3 is 16 residues long. The CDR3, as DNA: TGCGCCAGCAGCCAAGACAGTCGGCTGGGAAAAGAGACCCAGTACTTC. It encodes CASSQDSRLGKETQYF.

This clonotype was counted many times. Relative to the germline gene, one junction end is altered; a read error may explain this. The chain employs TRBV6-2 or TRBV6-3 and TRBJ1-6; no firm D call. The CDR3 is 13 residues long. From germline, CDR1 is MNHEY and CDR2 SVGEGT. The DNA for the CDR3 is TGTGCCAGCAGTTCTACCAATAATTCACTCCTCCACTTT. It codes for CASSSTNNSLLHF.

At least ten counts were recorded for this clonotype. The gene calls are TRBV11-2 and TRBJ2-7; D unclear. Trimming left V 0 bases short and J 6 bases short, with 9 bases between. Germline V gene data show CDR1 as SGHAT and CDR2 as FQNNGV. The length of the CDR3 is 13 residues. The CDR3 is CASSLDLGREQYF. The CDR3 bases are TGTGCCAGCAGCTTAGATCTAGGGCGCGAGCAGTACTTC. Complete variable domain (other parts from reference TRBV11-2 and TRBJ2-7): EAGVAQSPRYKIIEKRQSVAFWCNPISGHATLYWYQQILGQGPKLLIQFQNNGVVDDSQLPKDRFSAERLKGVDSTLKIQPAKLEDSAVYLCASSLDLGREQYFGPGTRLTVT.

This clonotype was detected only a few times. The chain couples TRBV20-1 to TRBJ2-2; 15 bases are shared with TRBD2. The CDR3 consists of 20 residues. Germline V gives CDR1 DFQATT, CDR2 SNEGSKA (reference sequence). The V gene end was trimmed by 0 bases and the J gene end by 0 bases; junction bases not matched to a gene: 8. As DNA, the CDR3 is TGCAGTGCTAGAGACCTAGAGGGACTAGCGGGAGGAGCGAACACCGGGGAGCTGTTTTTT. As protein: CSARDLEGLAGGANTGELFF.

Ten or more counts support this clonotype. The chain has TRBV30 and TRBJ1-1; tentative D call: TRBD1 (6 bases). The V and J ends lost 0 bases and 3 bases respectively, with 11 bases between them. The CDR3 contains 14 residues. Germline CDR1 reads GTSNPN; CDR2 reads SVGIG (reference sequence). CDR3 in DNA: TGTGCCTGGAGTGTACGGGGGGCGGACACTGAAGCTTTCTTT. This translates into CAWSVRGADTEAFF.

This clonotype was detected ten times or more. The chain uses TRBV11-2 and TRBJ1-5; D might be TRBD1 (6 bases). The CDR3 runs to 16 residues. V lost 2 bases, J lost 4 bases, and 15 bases lay in between. Germline-derived CDR1 and CDR2 are SGHAT and FQNNGV. The CDR3 loop reads CASSLLRGGRNQPQHF. The CDR3 DNA is TGTGCCAGCAGCTTACTGAGGGGGGGGAGGAATCAGCCCCAGCATTTT.

In its sample, this clonotype was seen many times. This sequence joins TRBV29-1 and TRBJ1-1; D unresolved. V gave up 1 base and J gave up 12 bases, with 9 bases separating them. There are 10 residues in the CDR3. The germline V gene has CDR1 SQVTM and CDR2 ANQGSEA. In DNA, the CDR3 is TGCAGCGTTGAAGGCGCGGGAACTTTCTTT. This encodes CSVEGAGTFF.

Ten or more counts support this clonotype. The chain employs TRBV4-1 and TRBJ2-7; 7 positions agree with TRBD2. The CDR3 extends over 15 amino acids. Per germline, CDR1 MGHRA and CDR2 YSYEKL. Trimming at V came to 1 base and at J to 5 bases, leaving 8 bases not matched to a gene. The CDR3 DNA sequence: TGCGCCAGCAGCCAAGCTGTTACTAGCGTACACGAGCAGTACTTC. Protein product: CASSQAVTSVHEQYF.

This clonotype was found many times. V usage is TRBV5-1 and J usage is TRBJ1-1; D is unclear. The CDR3 spans 17 residues. From germline, CDR1 is SGHRS and CDR2 YFSETQ. The germline V and J ends were trimmed by 0 bases and 0 bases, with 15 bases remaining between them. CDR3 sequence (DNA): TGCGCCAGCAGCTTGGCCATAGGCAGCTCAATGAACACTGAAGCTTTCTTT. This sequence encodes CASSLAIGSSMNTEAFF.

There are many counts of this clonotype. The chain recombines TRBV7-8 with TRBJ2-7; 8 bases match TRBD1. Losses at the gene ends were 7 bases for V and 0 bases for J; bases not matched to a gene: 5. The CDR3 consists of 14 residues. The germline gives CDR1 SGHVS, CDR2 FQNEAQ. CDR3 sequence reads: CASNNRGTSYEQYF. The CDR3 DNA is TGTGCCAGCAACAACAGGGGGACCTCCTACGAGCAGTACTTC.

The chain employs TRBV29-1 and TRBJ2-7; weak D call: TRBD1 (5 bases). This CDR3 comprises 12 residues. The germline CDR1 and CDR2 sequences are SQVTM and ANQGSEA. V was trimmed by 5 bases and J by 2 bases, leaving 10 bases between them. The CDR3 nucleotides read TGCAGCGTTCAAAGGGGCCCCTACGAGCAGTACTTC. This sequence encodes CSVQRGPYEQYF.

Concerning this clonotype: This may be a read error: a much more frequent sequence differs by one nucleotide. The chain uses TRBV27 and TRBJ1-2; D is possibly TRBD1 (6 bases). Germline CDR1 is MNHEY and CDR2 is SMNVEV (reference sequence). The CDR3 spans 15 residues. CDR3 residues: CVSSLSGQGNYGYTF. The CDR3 DNA follows: TGTGTCAGCAGTTTGTCCGGCCAGGGGAACTATGGCTACACCTTC.

Ten or more counts support this clonotype. V usage is TRBV7-9 and J usage is TRBJ1-2; perhaps TRBD1 as D (6 bases). Germline CDR1 is SEHNR and CDR2 is FQNEAQ (reference sequence). CDR3 length: 15 residues. V lost 0 bases to trimming and J lost 8 bases, with 16 bases between them. Written as DNA, the CDR3 is TGTGCCAGCAGCTTAGCCACCCCATCCAGGGGAGGCTACACCTTC. This gives the protein CASSLATPSRGGYTF.

In this sample, this clonotype turned up many times. The chain is built from TRBV2 and TRBJ1-1; possibly TRBD1 for D (5 bases). Germline V gene data show CDR1 as SNHLY and CDR2 as FYNNEI. V lost 7 bases, J lost 6 bases, and 18 bases lay in between. The CDR3 is 14 amino acids. CDR3 region: CASTGGQGYAEAFF. CDR3 coding DNA: TGTGCCAGCACCGGAGGTCAGGGTTACGCTGAAGCTTTCTTT.

This chain joins TRBV4-2 and TRBJ2-7, with 11 nucleotides matching TRBD2. The CDR3 covers 16 residues. Germline trimming cut 1 base from V and 2 bases from J; bases unmatched to any gene: 4. The germline V gene has CDR1 LGHNA and CDR2 YNFKEQ. The CDR3 nucleotides are TGTGCCAGCAGCCAAGTCGGGACTAGCGGAACCTACGAGCAGTACTTC. Protein sequence: CASSQVGTSGTYEQYF.

This sequence joins TRBV6-1 and TRBJ2-5; 7 bases are a match to TRBD2. With 8 bases clipped from V and 9 bases from J, the junction kept 9 bases outside the gene matches. This CDR3 contains 12 residues. CDR1 MNHNS and CDR2 SASEGT come from the germline V gene. CDR3 protein: CASWRGMEAQYF. The CDR3 nucleotides read TGTGCCAGCTGGCGGGGGATGGAGGCCCAGTACTTC.

This clonotype occurred many times. The chain employs TRBV19 and TRBJ1-2; tentatively, D is TRBD1 (5 bases). The germline CDR1 and CDR2 sequences are LNHDA and SQIVND (reference sequence). V was clipped by 5 bases and J by 5 bases, with 12 bases between them. The CDR3 has 13 amino acids. The CDR3 DNA follows: TGTGCCAGTAGTCCTCGGGGGAGTTATGGCTACACCTTC. Translated: CASSPRGSYGYTF.